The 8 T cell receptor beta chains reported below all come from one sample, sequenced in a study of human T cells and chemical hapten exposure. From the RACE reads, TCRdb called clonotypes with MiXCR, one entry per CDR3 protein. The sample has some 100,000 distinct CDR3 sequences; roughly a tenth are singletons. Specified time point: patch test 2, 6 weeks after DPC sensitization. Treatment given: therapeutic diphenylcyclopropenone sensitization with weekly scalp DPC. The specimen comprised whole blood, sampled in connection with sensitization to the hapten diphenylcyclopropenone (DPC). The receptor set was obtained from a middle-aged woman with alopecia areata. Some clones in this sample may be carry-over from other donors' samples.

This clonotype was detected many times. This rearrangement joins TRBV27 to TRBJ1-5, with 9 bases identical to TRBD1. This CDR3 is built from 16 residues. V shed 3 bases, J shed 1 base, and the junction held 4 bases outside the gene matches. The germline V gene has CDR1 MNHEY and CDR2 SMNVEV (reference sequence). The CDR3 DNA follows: TGTGCCAGCAGTTTTACAGGGGGCACAAGCAATCAGCCCCAGCATTTT. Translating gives CASSFTGGTSNQPQHF.

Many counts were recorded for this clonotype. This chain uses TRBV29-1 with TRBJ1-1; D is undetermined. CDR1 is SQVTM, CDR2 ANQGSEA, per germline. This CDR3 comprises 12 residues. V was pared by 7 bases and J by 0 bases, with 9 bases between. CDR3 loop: CSAGDMNTEAFF. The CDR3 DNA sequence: TGCAGCGCTGGAGACATGAACACTGAAGCTTTCTTT.

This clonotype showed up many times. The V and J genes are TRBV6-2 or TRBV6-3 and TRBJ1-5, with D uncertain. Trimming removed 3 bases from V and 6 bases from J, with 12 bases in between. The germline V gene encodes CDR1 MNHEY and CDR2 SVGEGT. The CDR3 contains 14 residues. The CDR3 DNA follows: TGTGCCAGCAGTTATTCAGGAGAGAGTCAGCCCCAGCATTTT. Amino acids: CASSYSGESQPQHF.

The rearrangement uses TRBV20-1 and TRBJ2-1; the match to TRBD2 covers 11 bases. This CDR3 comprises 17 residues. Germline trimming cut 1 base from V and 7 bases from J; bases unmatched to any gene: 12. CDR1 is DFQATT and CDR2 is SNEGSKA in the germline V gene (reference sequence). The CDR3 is CSARVAGGPALYNEQFF. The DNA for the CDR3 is TGCAGTGCTAGAGTAGCGGGAGGGCCGGCTTTGTATAATGAGCAGTTCTTC.

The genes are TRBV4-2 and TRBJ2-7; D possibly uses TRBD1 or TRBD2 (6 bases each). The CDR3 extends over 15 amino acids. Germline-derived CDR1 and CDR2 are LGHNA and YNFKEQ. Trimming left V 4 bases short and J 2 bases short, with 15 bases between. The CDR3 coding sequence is TGTGCCAGCAGCCCAGCAGTGGGGGGCCCCTACGAGCAGTACTTC. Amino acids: CASSPAVGGPYEQYF.

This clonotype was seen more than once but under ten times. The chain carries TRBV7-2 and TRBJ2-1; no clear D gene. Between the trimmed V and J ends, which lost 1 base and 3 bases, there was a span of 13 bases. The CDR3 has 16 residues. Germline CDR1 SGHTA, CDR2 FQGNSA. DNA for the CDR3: TGTGCCAGCAGCTTAGTTCGCCTAAAGAACTACAATGAGCAGTTCTTC. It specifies CASSLVRLKNYNEQFF.

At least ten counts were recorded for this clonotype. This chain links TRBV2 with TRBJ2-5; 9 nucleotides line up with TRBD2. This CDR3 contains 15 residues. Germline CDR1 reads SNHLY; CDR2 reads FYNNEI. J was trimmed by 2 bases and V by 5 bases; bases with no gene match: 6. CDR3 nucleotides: TGTGCCAGCAGTCGTTTTGCGGGAGGGCAAGAGACCCAGTACTTC. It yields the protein CASSRFAGGQETQYF.

The CDR3 loop is CASRWGSLNEQFF. The CDR3 bases are TGTGCCAGCAGGTGGGGTTCCCTCAATGAGCAGTTCTTC. The J gene is TRBJ2-1, the V gene TRBV25-1; D unclear. The CDR3 spans 13 residues. From germline, CDR1 is MGHDK and CDR2 SYGVNS. V shed 6 bases and J shed 6 bases, with 12 bases lying between them.